Listed here are 20 T cell receptor beta chains from one sample, sequenced in a study of identical twins. TCRdb passed the 5' RACE reads through MiXCR, listing each CDR3 protein once. The sample shows fewer than 900,000 distinct CDR3 sequences, around a sixth of them seen only once. The sample was also reused in another study, on T cells expressing NK-cell markers.

Specimen: PBMCs. All receptors derive from a woman aged 18-30 years in good health.

V gene TRBV5-1 combines with J gene TRBJ2-7; TRBD2 matches 7 bases. V trimming: 0 bases; J trimming: 3 bases; junction bases outside the gene matches: 6. This CDR3 is 15 amino acids long. Per germline, CDR1 SGHRS and CDR2 YFSETQ. The CDR3 DNA reads TGCGCCAGCAGCTTGGAGCCGGGAGGAGGCTACGAGCAGTACTTC. It encodes CASSLEPGGGYEQYF.

There are a few counts of this clonotype. The J gene is TRBJ1-1, the V gene TRBV7-9; possible D gene TRBD1, 6 bases. Germline CDR1 is SEHNR and CDR2 is FQNEAQ (reference sequence). Deletions cut 1 base from V and 1 base from J, with 13 bases between. This CDR3 has 16 residues. CDR3 in amino acids: CASSLVPAGANTEAFF. As DNA, the CDR3 is TGTGCCAGCAGCTTAGTTCCCGCAGGGGCGAACACTGAAGCTTTCTTT.

This clonotype occurred many times. V is TRBV7-8 and J is TRBJ1-2, with D possibly TRBD1 on 6 matching bases. The CDR3 has 13 residues. The germline gives CDR1 SGHVS, CDR2 FQNEAQ. V lost 1 base, J lost 6 bases, and 9 bases lay in between. CDR3 region: CASSLGGGDGYTF. The DNA for the CDR3 is TGTGCCAGCAGCTTAGGAGGGGGGGATGGCTACACCTTC.

This clonotype turned up a few times. The chain joins TRBV27 to TRBJ1-4; D unclear. The CDR3 has 13 amino acids. Trimming left V 4 bases short and J 8 bases short, with 11 bases between. Germline assignment: CDR1 MNHEY and CDR2 SMNVEV (reference sequence). The CDR3 DNA follows: TGTGCCAGCAGTTGGAGGGTCGGCGAAAAACTGTTTTTT. Its translation: CASSWRVGEKLFF.

The chain uses TRBV20-1 and TRBJ2-5; tentatively, D is TRBD1 or TRBD2 (5 bases each). Germline-derived CDR1 and CDR2 are DFQATT and SNEGSKA (reference sequence). This CDR3 is 15 amino acids long. Trimming cost V 3 bases and J 5 bases, with 19 bases left between them. This CDR3 is CSASTTGTTGETQYF. The CDR3 DNA reads as TGCAGTGCTAGCACTACCGGGACCACGGGGGAGACCCAGTACTTC.

This clonotype came up a few times. It may be a read error: a sequence one base away is much more abundant. V usage is TRBV5-5 and J usage is TRBJ2-7; D may be TRBD1 or TRBD2 (5 bases each). Germline V gene data show CDR1 as SGHKS and CDR2 as YYEKEE (reference sequence). The V end was cut by 4 bases, the J end by 3 bases, with 11 bases between. The CDR3 is 13 amino acids. For the CDR3, the DNA is TGTGCCAGCAGCCCGGGACGGATCTACGAGCAGTACTTC. Protein: CASSPGRIYEQYF.

This clonotype was detected many times. In DNA, the CDR3 is TGTGCCAGCAGCAGGGACAGTCACTATGGCTACACCTTC. It specifies CASSRDSHYGYTF. The genes are TRBV7-9 and TRBJ1-2; 7 bases are a match to TRBD1. Germline V gene data show CDR1 as SEHNR and CDR2 as FQNEAQ (reference sequence). V lost 5 bases and J lost 3; bases outside the gene matches: 3. The CDR3 spans 13 residues. The full variable domain, its missing parts supplied by reference TRBV7-9 and TRBJ1-2, is DTGVSQNPRHKITKRGQNVTFRCDPISEHNRLYWYRQTLGQGPEFLTYFQNEAQLEKSRLLSDRFSAERPKGSFSTLEIQRTEQGDSAMYLCASSRDSHYGYTFGSGTRLTVV.

The chain recombines TRBV7-9 with TRBJ2-4; D not resolved. The CDR3 loop spans 16 amino acids. Germline loops: CDR1 SEHNR, CDR2 FQNEAQ (reference sequence). Trimming left V 11 bases short and J 0 bases short, with 20 bases between. CDR3: CASNGPKQLAKNIQYF. CDR3 DNA: TGTGCCTCTAACGGGCCAAAACAGTTAGCCAAAAACATTCAGTACTTC.

This chain uses TRBV6-1 with TRBJ2-7; 9 bases match TRBD2. CDR1 MNHNS and CDR2 SASEGT come from the germline V gene. Trimming at V came to 6 bases and at J to 3 bases, leaving 9 bases not matched to a gene. This CDR3 has 15 amino acids. In DNA, the CDR3 is TGTGCCAGCAGAAACGTGGCTAGCGGGAACTACGAGCAGTACTTC. Protein: CASRNVASGNYEQYF.

The V call is TRBV5-1, the J call TRBJ2-5; 14 bases are a match to TRBD2. The junction had 3 bases not matched to a gene; V was cut back by 4 bases and J by 4 bases. The germline CDR1 and CDR2 sequences are SGHRS and YFSETQ. This CDR3 is built from 15 residues. In DNA, the CDR3 is TGCGCCAGCAGCATTGGACTAGCGGGAGGAGAGACCCAGTACTTC. As protein: CASSIGLAGGETQYF.

This clonotype was observed at least ten times. The chain links TRBV7-9 to TRBJ2-7; TRBD2 might be the D (5 bases). Trimming cost V 2 bases and J 2 bases, with 7 bases left between them. This CDR3 is 13 amino acids long. Germline-derived CDR1 and CDR2 are SEHNR and FQNEAQ (reference sequence). The CDR3 protein is CASSLRETYEQYF. In nucleotides, the CDR3 is TGTGCCAGCAGCTTAAGGGAGACCTACGAGCAGTACTTC.

This clonotype was observed a few times. The chain couples TRBV29-1 to TRBJ2-6, with a weak D call TRBD1 (6 bases). Trimming pared 7 bases from V and 1 base from J, leaving 17 bases between. CDR3 length: 16 amino acids. The germline CDR1 and CDR2 sequences are SQVTM and ANQGSEA. The CDR3 is CSGSHKDRSGANVLTF. CDR3 DNA sequence: TGCAGCGGATCCCATAAAGACAGGTCTGGGGCCAACGTCCTGACTTTC.

This clonotype has only a few counts. The chain is built from TRBV20-1 and TRBJ2-5, with D perhaps TRBD2 (6 bases). Germline CDR1 is DFQATT and CDR2 is SNEGSKA (reference sequence). V dropped 1 base and J dropped 7 bases, with 22 bases sitting between them. CDR3 length equals 16 residues. Here the CDR3 reads CSARVADRAVGGTQYF. The CDR3 DNA reads TGCAGTGCTAGAGTCGCGGACCGAGCGGTGGGAGGGACCCAGTACTTC.

The chain is built from TRBV29-1 and TRBJ1-1, with 7 bases that match TRBD1. Germline V gene sequence: CDR1 SQVTM, CDR2 ANQGSEA. The V gene end was trimmed by 4 bases and the J gene end by 0 bases; junction bases not matched to a gene: 5. The CDR3 is made up of 14 amino acids. CDR3 loop: CSVAPTGMNTEAFF. CDR3 nucleotide sequence: TGCAGCGTTGCTCCGACAGGGATGAACACTGAAGCTTTCTTT.

This chain connects TRBV14 to TRBJ2-1; D gene uncertain. V was cut by 7 bases and J by 9 bases, with 22 bases left in between. From germline, CDR1 is SGHDN and CDR2 FVKESK. The CDR3 loop spans 15 amino acids. The CDR3, as DNA: TGTGCCAGCAAGCCAAGGGTATTAGCCCGGAGTGAGCAGTTCTTC. Protein sequence: CASKPRVLARSEQFF.

CDR3 sequence: CASSSKQGRGVPQHF. The CDR3 DNA reads as TGTGCCAGCAGTTCCAAACAGGGTCGAGGCGTTCCCCAGCATTTT. The J gene is TRBJ1-5, the V gene TRBV28; D may be TRBD1 (6 bases). V was clipped by 4 bases and J by 10 bases, with 20 bases between them. This CDR3 spans 15 amino acids. Germline CDR1 reads MDHEN; CDR2 reads SYDVKM.

This clonotype has only a few counts. The chain joins TRBV5-1 to TRBJ1-1; 7 bases line up with TRBD1. The V and J ends lost 4 bases and 4 bases, in that order; junction bases with no gene match: 7. This CDR3 has 14 amino acids. Germline V CDR1 and CDR2: SGHRS, YFSETQ. CDR3 sequence: CASSQGGSTTEAFF. CDR3 coding DNA: TGCGCCAGCAGCCAGGGGGGTTCGACCACTGAAGCTTTCTTT.

This clonotype was seen only a few times. The rearrangement links TRBV20-1 to TRBJ2-7; 8 bases agree with TRBD2. CDR1 and CDR2 from the germline V gene are DFQATT and SNEGSKA (reference sequence). This CDR3 is 13 amino acids long. The junction had 5 bases not matched to a gene; V was cut back by 5 bases and J by 2 bases. CDR3 in amino acids: CSASGGNPYEQYF. DNA of the CDR3: TGCAGTGCTTCGGGAGGGAACCCCTACGAGCAGTACTTC.

This clonotype was recorded a few times. The rearrangement joins TRBV18 to TRBJ1-5; D unresolved. Trimming took off 3 bases at V and 4 bases at J, with 13 bases between the two ends. Germline V gene data show CDR1 as KGHSH and CDR2 as LQKENI. The CDR3 loop spans 15 amino acids. The CDR3, as DNA: TGTGCCAGCTCACCGTCCCTTAATGGGAATCAGCCCCAGCATTTT. Translating gives CASSPSLNGNQPQHF.

This clonotype has just a few counts. This rearrangement joins TRBV5-1 to TRBJ1-1; D not resolved. The CDR3 runs to 15 residues. From germline, CDR1 is SGHRS and CDR2 YFSETQ. The V end was cut by 0 bases, the J end by 6 bases, with 15 bases between. The CDR3 nucleotides read TGCGCCAGCAGCTTGGATCAGGCAACGTTTGCTGAAGCTTTCTTT. The encoded protein is CASSLDQATFAEAFF. Based on the CDR3 plus reference TRBV5-1 and TRBJ1-1, the full variable domain is KAGVTQTPRYLIKTRGQQVTLSCSPISGHRSVSWYQQTPGQGLQFLFEYFSETQRNKGNFPGRFSGRQFSNSRSEMNVSTLELGDSALYLCASSLDQATFAEAFFGQGTRLTVV.